The clone carrying this T cell receptor (beta chain) was seen ten or more times. Trimming cost V 7 bases and J 1 base, with 7 bases left between them. The CDR3 contains 12 residues. Germline assignment: CDR1 LNHDA and CDR2 SQIVND (reference sequence). This entry comes from a study of metastatic and nonmetastatic thyroid tumors. In the original analysis: The study's classifier, a distant-metastasis tool for papillary thyroid cancer, was built using CDR3 differences across clinicopathological groups. TCRdb used MiXCR to call clones anew from the PCR reads. It is TCRdb's table, rather than the study itself, that gives the V and J calls and clone size. The data show about 24,000 clones, with approximately 20% seen just once and roughly 7.8% held by the top ten. Until they underwent thyroid surgery, no patient had received any treatment.

Sequencing used blood. This TCR was recovered from a female donor with papillary thyroid cancer or a benign thyroid nodule (not recorded which). Some clones in this sample may be carry-over from other donors' samples. The chain recombines TRBV19 with TRBJ1-1, with D unresolved. CDR3 region: CASKVANTEAFF. DNA for the CDR3: TGTGCCAGTAAGGTCGCGAACACTGAAGCTTTCTTT.